This TCR beta chain was found in a study of blood T cell repertoires in COVID-19. This table comes from immunoSEQ multiplex PCR, and its TCRdb copy is limited to in-frame clones, with some not included. Here the sample spans a few hundred thousand clones, 70% to 90% being singletons. V was cut by 5 bases and J by 2 bases, with 9 bases left in between. CDR1 is MNHEY and CDR2 is SVGAGI in the germline V gene. CDR3 size: 13 residues. This clone has only one observation. Sequencing used peripheral blood. This clonotype originated in a woman aged 18-29 years who had recovered from COVID-19. V and J are TRBV6-5 and TRBJ1-2, with D perhaps matching TRBD1 (6 bases). CDR3 sequence: CASSRQANYGYTF. CDR3 bases: TGTGCCAGCAGTCGACAGGCAAACTATGGCTACACCTTC.